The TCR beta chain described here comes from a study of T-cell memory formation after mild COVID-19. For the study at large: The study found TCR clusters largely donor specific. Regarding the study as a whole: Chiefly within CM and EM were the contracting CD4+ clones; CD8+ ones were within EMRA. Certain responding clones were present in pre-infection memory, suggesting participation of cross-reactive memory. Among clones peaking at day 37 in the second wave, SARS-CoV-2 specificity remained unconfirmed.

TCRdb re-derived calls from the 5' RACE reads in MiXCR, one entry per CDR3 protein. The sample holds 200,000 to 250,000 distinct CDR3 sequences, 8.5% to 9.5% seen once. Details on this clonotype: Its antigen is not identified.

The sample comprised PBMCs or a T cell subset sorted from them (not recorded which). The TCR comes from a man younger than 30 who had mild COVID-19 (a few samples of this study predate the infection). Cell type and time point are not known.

The CDR3 reads CASSLRAATGIYNEQFF. Written as DNA, the CDR3 is TGTGCCAGCAGCTTAAGGGCGGCTACTGGGATTTACAATGAGCAGTTCTTC. V is TRBV7-2 and J is TRBJ2-1; D not certain. Between the trimmed V and J ends, which lost 2 bases and 4 bases, there was a span of 18 bases. Per germline, CDR1 SGHTA and CDR2 FQGNSA. The CDR3 runs 17 residues.